This paragraph covers one T cell receptor (beta chain) sequence. The clone's antigen remains unknown. Base qualities were left out, and no much larger clone turns up one base away. The sample comes from a study of shared clonotypes between healthy human individuals (dated by TCRdb to 2018 to 2020). Study-level background: A couple of women and a few men aged 18 to 49 years were included in the cohort. For each donor, three plates each were used for CD4 naive and CD4 memory, two plates were used for CD8 naive, and one plate was used for CD8 memory. Blood TCR repertoires of roughly five healthy adults were deeply sequenced to estimate repertoire size and the extent of clonotype sharing between individuals. Different laboratories and diverse techniques were used to prepare libraries and sequence TCR repertoires, to increase sequencing depth and limit assay-specific biases. Between about 0.94 and 8.9 billion PBMCs per donor were obtained by leukapheresis. Beyond this particular receptor, the publication reports: Across four donors, around 5.4% of naive CD4, 3% to 4% of naive CD8, under 2.5% of memory CD4, and under 0.45% of memory CD8 clonotypes were shared. Rarefaction of sorted-subset datasets indicated incomplete sequencing despite the large sequencing depth. Because the study included a small number of donors, the genetic and exposure-history diversity represented was limited. Sampling was restricted to blood, and TCR repertoires in tissue are likely to differ from TCR repertoires in blood. Larger estimated clonotype richness was generally found for naive subsets than for memory subsets. Pairwise subsampling indicated that sequencing depth was expected to affect the degree of clonotype sharing among donors. Compared with non-shared clonotypes, the clonotypes found in all four sorted-subset donors had higher generation probabilities.

Using the deep immunoSEQ assay, TCR CDR3 regions were amplified from genomic DNA by multiplex PCR. Extracted genomic DNA from each cell subset was distributed evenly across all wells of several immunoSEQ 96-well plates, and each plate was treated as a replicate. For sorted subsets, each replicate PCR was loaded with about 0.2 ug genomic DNA, equivalent to about 30,000 T cell genomes. The purified libraries were quantified using a Qubit 3.0 fluorometer, sized with a Bioanalyzer 2100, and then quantified again using the KAPA Library Quantification kit. Each immunoSEQ 96-well plate was sequenced on its own single-read 150-cycle Illumina NextSeq 550 flow cell. The source study handled its data this way. The immunoSEQ output contained only junctional sequences without quality scores, so filtering could not match that applied to full-length reads. To assign V/J genes and CDR3, sequences were annotated using PyIR, a Python wrapper for IgBLAST v1.9, with IMGT germline references. Reads with weak V/J assignments (E-value above 1e-6), missing CDR3, stop codons, out-of-frame junctions, or ambiguous translated residues were removed. V3J clonotypes were defined as sequences sharing the same inferred V gene, J gene, and CDR3 amino acid sequence. Percentage overlap between repertoires was calculated by dividing the number of shared unique clonotypes by the size of the smaller repertoire. RTK rarefaction, the Chao1 estimator, and Recon v2.1 estimates of unobserved clonotypes were used to assess repertoire richness. OLGA was used to compute generation probabilities for all TCRbeta clonotypes that the gDNA method yielded from four donors. TCRdb holds this immuneACCESS table with in-frame rearrangements only. Some clones are missing; in checked studies, unresolved V genes explain under half, and the rest has no known cause. Clonal size and the V and J genes are those of that table, whereas D and trimming came from the DNA. This sample holds 2 million to 2.5 million clones; 93% were observed only once. Of the sample, around 0.37% falls within the top ten clones.

Healthy HIV-negative adults with no recently reported acute infections or vaccinations were included as donors. All donors were Caucasian adults living in Nashville, Tennessee, USA. Magnetic negative selection was used to enrich CD4+ T cells, after which naive cells were positively selected on CD45RA and the negative fraction became the memory subset. Blood was collected by leukapheresis, and PBMCs were isolated by Ficoll-Histopaque density gradient centrifugation and then cryopreserved in liquid nitrogen vapor phase. Analytical flow cytometry was used to check the purity and quantity of each magnetically sorted T cell population. Each sorted fraction had its genomic DNA isolated and then quantified by UV absorbance on a Nanodrop 2000c. CDR1 and CDR2, looked up from the germline V gene (reference sequence), are DFQATT and SNEGSKA. Inclusive of the bounding cysteine and phenylalanine, the CDR3 is 10 residues long. Only the CDR3 DNA is retained, 30 bases long and in frame from the first base.

This clonotype was obtained from a young man in good health. Some clones in this sample may be carry-over from other donors' samples. The specimen was naive CD4+ T cells from PBMCs. What the cell subset or site label conveys for this sample: CD45RA+ positively selected. The V and J segments used are TRBV20-1 and TRBJ1-2; the D gene is unclear. Here is the DNA: TGCCAAGCCCACAGCTATGGCTACACCTTC. It codes for CQAHSYGYTF.